The sample holds a few counts of the clone carrying this T cell receptor (beta chain). 60 Vbeta and 13 Jbeta primers were used in PCR. Measured with immunoSEQ multiplex PCR; TCRdb has only the in-frame clones, and not every one. The data contain about 99,000 clones, approximately 72% of them singletons. These data come from a study of cytomegalovirus exposure and HLA in healthy donors. This CDR3 is 19 amino acids long. V was clipped by 2 bases and J by 0 bases; unmatched bases: 8. Germline-derived CDR1 and CDR2 are MDHEN and SYDVKM. V gene TRBV28 combines with J gene TRBJ2-1, with 12 bases lining up with TRBD2. This sequence originates from a woman aged 45-59 years in good health and CMV-seronegative. The sequencing input was PBMCs. CDR3 DNA sequence: TGTGCCAGCAGTTTAGGTGTTCTAGCGGGAGGGTACTCCTACAATGAGCAGTTCTTC. It encodes CASSLGVLAGGYSYNEQFF.